Each of the 23 T cell receptor beta chains below was sequenced from the same sample in a study of T cells expressing NK-cell markers. One entry per CDR3 protein, without DNA, is what TCRdb gives after re-calling the 5' RACE reads. Its clone listing holds some 500,000 distinct CDR3 sequences. Sequenced input: blood T cells: a sorted CD56 or NKG2C T cell subset, CD4+ or CD8+ T cells, or bulk PBMC T cells (not recorded which). The receptors derive from a woman aged 45 to 65 in good health.

The chain links TRBV4-1 to TRBJ2-1; without DNA, the TCRdb call of TRBD1 cannot be checked. Germline CDR1 reads MGHRA; CDR2 reads YSYEKL. This CDR3 has 17 residues. The CDR3 spells CASSLTAGTGDYNEQFF.

This chain joins TRBV27 and TRBJ2-5; TCRdb selects TRBD2, and the lack of DNA leaves this call unchecked. This CDR3 is 20 amino acids long. Looked up from germline, CDR1 is MNHEY and CDR2 is SMNVEV (reference sequence). CDR3 residues: CASSLKQPASGASREETQYF.

The CDR3: CATSAAGGPPDTQYF. This rearrangement joins TRBV24-1 to TRBJ2-3; there is no DNA to check the TCRdb D call of TRBD2. The CDR3 has 15 residues. Germline assignment: CDR1 KGHDR and CDR2 SFDVKD.

The J gene is TRBJ2-7, the V gene TRBV18; the D call from TCRdb, TRBD2, cannot be confirmed without DNA. CDR1 and CDR2 (germline): KGHSH, LQKENI. The CDR3 consists of 16 residues. The CDR3 reads CASSPRGLVSSYEQYF.

The rearrangement joins TRBV12-3 or TRBV12-4 to TRBJ2-5; there is no DNA to check the TCRdb D call of TRBD1. The CDR3 runs to 12 residues. The CDR3 here is CASSPQVETQYF.

The chain has TRBV11-3 and TRBJ2-1; the TRBD1 assignment by TCRdb is unverifiable without DNA. CDR3 length: 18 amino acids. The germline V gene has CDR1 SGHNT and CDR2 YENEEA. CDR3 sequence: CASSYGPGTVPKMNEQFF.

The chain carries TRBV5-1 and TRBJ2-3. This CDR3 has 12 residues. Looked up from germline, CDR1 is SGHRS and CDR2 is YFSETQ. This CDR3 is CASSWDSVTQYF.

The chain's CDR3 is CASSLGAGVETQYF. This chain joins TRBV5-1 and TRBJ2-5; TCRdb outputs TRBD2, but without DNA this stays unchecked. CDR3 size: 14 residues. Looked up from germline, CDR1 is SGHRS and CDR2 is YFSETQ. The complete variable domain, with remaining parts taken from reference TRBV5-1 and TRBJ2-5, reads KAGVTQTPRYLIKTRGQQVTLSCSPISGHRSVSWYQQTPGQGLQFLFEYFSETQRNKGNFPGRFSGRQFSNSRSEMNVSTLELGDSALYLCASSLGAGVETQYFGPGTRLLVL.

The chain uses TRBV7-9 and TRBJ2-1. Germline CDR1 and CDR2: SEHNR and FQNEAQ (reference sequence). CDR3 length equals 15 residues. CDR3: CANSIGSSSYNEQFF.

The chain joins TRBV7-9 to TRBJ2-1; with no DNA, the TCRdb D assignment of TRBD2 cannot be verified. The CDR3 sequence is 14 residues long. Germline CDR1 is SEHNR and CDR2 is FQNEAQ (reference sequence). The CDR3 is CASYYSGRVDEQFF.

The chain uses TRBV24-1 and TRBJ1-5; the D call from TCRdb, TRBD1, cannot be confirmed without DNA. CDR1 is KGHDR and CDR2 is SFDVKD in the germline V gene. CDR3 size: 17 residues. The CDR3 loop is CATSDLGDRAPGQPQHF.

J is TRBJ2-4 and V is TRBV20-1; lacking DNA, the TRBD1 call made by TCRdb goes unchecked. CDR3 size: 16 residues. Germline loops: CDR1 DFQATT, CDR2 SNEGSKA (reference sequence). The CDR3 reads CSARDFGRGLRNIQYF.

This chain uses TRBV7-8 with TRBJ2-3; the TRBD1 assignment by TCRdb is unverifiable without DNA. The CDR3 is made up of 15 amino acids. Germline V gene data show CDR1 as SGHVS and CDR2 as FQNEAQ. The CDR3 loop reads CASSSGQGGTDTQYF.

J is TRBJ2-3 and V is TRBV6-6; lacking DNA, the TRBD1 call made by TCRdb goes unchecked. The germline gives CDR1 MNHNY, CDR2 SVGAGI (reference sequence). The CDR3 runs 14 residues. CDR3 sequence reads: CASLHYPGADTQYF.

The chain employs TRBV7-8 and TRBJ2-1. Germline values: CDR1 SGHVS, CDR2 FQNEAQ. This CDR3 region has 16 residues. The CDR3 spells CASRLRWESSYNEQFF. The full variable domain, with the rest looked up from reference TRBV7-8 and TRBJ2-1, is GAGVSQSPRYKVAKRGQDVALRCDPISGHVSLFWYQQALGQGPEFLTYFQNEAQLDKSGLPSDRFFAERPEGSVSTLKIQRTQQEDSAVYLCASRLRWESSYNEQFFGPGTRLTVL.

This chain joins TRBV18 and TRBJ2-2; TCRdb designates TRBD1, a call that cannot be tested without DNA. The CDR3 spans 16 residues. Germline lookup yields CDR1 KGHSH and CDR2 LQKENI. The CDR3 protein is CASSQTRQLSTGELFF. The full variable domain, its missing parts supplied by reference TRBV18 and TRBJ2-2, is NAGVMQNPRHLVRRRGQEARLRCSPMKGHSHVYWYRQLPEEGLKFMVYLQKENIIDESGMPKERFSAEFPKEGPSILRIQQVVRGDSAAYFCASSQTRQLSTGELFFGEGSRLTVL.

The V gene is TRBV20-1, the J gene TRBJ2-1. Germline V gives CDR1 DFQATT, CDR2 SNEGSKA (reference sequence). The CDR3 is 13 residues long. CDR3 amino acids: CSARLGFVHEQFF.

J is TRBJ2-5 and V is TRBV7-6; the D call from TCRdb, TRBD1, cannot be confirmed without DNA. This CDR3 is built from 15 residues. Germline values: CDR1 SGHVS, CDR2 FNYEAQ. This CDR3 reads CASSFGQAQVETQYF.

The chain joins TRBV5-7 to TRBJ2-1. TRBV5-7 is an ORF, with its function uncertain. This CDR3 contains 17 residues. The chain's CDR3 is CASSLIDGRSEQAEQFF.

V usage is TRBV12-3 or TRBV12-4 and J usage is TRBJ2-1; TCRdb returns TRBD2, unconfirmable since there is no DNA. The CDR3 is 16 residues long. The CDR3 reads CASSSPGLAQYNEQFF.

This chain connects TRBV10-3 to TRBJ2-1; TCRdb's D call of TRBD2 is untestable without DNA. Per the germline V gene, CDR1 is ENHRY and CDR2 is SYGVKD. The CDR3 runs to 14 residues. This chain's CDR3 is CAISGRLAGIVQFF.

This chain joins TRBV24-1 and TRBJ2-3; TCRdb's assignment of TRBD1 cannot be checked, as there is no DNA. CDR1 and CDR2 from the germline V gene are KGHDR and SFDVKD. The CDR3 is 15 amino acids. The CDR3: CATSDYGQGTDTQYF.

The chain carries TRBV18 and TRBJ2-2; TCRdb designates TRBD2, a call that cannot be tested without DNA. Germline CDR1 is KGHSH and CDR2 is LQKENI. The CDR3 is 17 amino acids. Here the CDR3 reads CASSPYGLAGVTGELFF.